This entry lists 11 T cell receptor beta chains sequenced from one sample in a study of blood T cell repertoires in COVID-19. Libraries were prepared by immunoSEQ multiplex PCR; TCRdb keeps only in-frame clonotypes and omits some of them. The sample has about 260,000 clones; 85% to 90% are singletons. Sequencing was carried out using peripheral blood. The origin of the receptors is a woman aged 60-75 years with COVID-19, enrolled during active disease.

The chain has TRBV24-1 and TRBJ2-1; a weak D match, TRBD1 (6 bases). Germline V CDR1 and CDR2: KGHDR, SFDVKD. The CDR3 totals 13 residues. Trimming stripped 10 bases from V and 10 bases from J, with 19 bases between. The DNA for the CDR3 is TGTGCCACGGGGGCTGGCAGTCTCGGGGAGCAGTTCTTC. Amino acids: CATGAGSLGEQFF.

The chain carries TRBV25-1 and TRBJ1-1; TRBD1 matches 8 bases. The length of the CDR3 is 16 residues. Per germline, CDR1 MGHDK and CDR2 SYGVNS. V dropped 4 bases and J dropped 0; count of bases not matched to a gene: 7. Here the CDR3 reads CASSAGDRIVNTEAFF. In nucleotides, the CDR3 is TGTGCCAGCAGTGCCGGGGACAGGATAGTGAACACTGAAGCTTTCTTT.

The chain couples TRBV25-1 to TRBJ2-5; TRBD2 matches 8 bases. V was clipped by 4 bases and J by 5 bases; unmatched bases: 3. CDR1 is MGHDK, CDR2 SYGVNS, per germline. This CDR3 spans 13 amino acids. The CDR3 sequence: CASSVSGTETQYF. As DNA, the CDR3 is TGTGCCAGCAGTGTTAGCGGGACGGAGACCCAGTACTTC.

V usage is TRBV18 and J usage is TRBJ2-1, with 9 bases identical to TRBD2. The CDR3 is 14 amino acids. The germline gives CDR1 KGHSH, CDR2 LQKENI. The V segment lost 8 bases and the J segment 7 bases; nucleotides outside the gene matches: 9. The chain's CDR3 is CASRRREGGNEQFF. The CDR3 DNA follows: TGTGCCAGCCGACGGCGGGAGGGCGGGAATGAGCAGTTCTTC.

The chain employs TRBV27 and TRBJ2-7; tentative D call: TRBD2 (5 bases). V lost 5 bases and J 5 bases, leaving 22 bases between the germline ends. Germline-derived CDR1 and CDR2 are MNHEY and SMNVEV (reference sequence). This CDR3 has 16 amino acids. For the CDR3, the DNA is TGTGCCAGCAGTCCGTTGACTCCGGGAATAGGTAACGAGCAGTACTTC. It yields the protein CASSPLTPGIGNEQYF.

The gene calls are TRBV14 and TRBJ1-1, with a possible D match to TRBD1 (5 bases). Germline CDR1 reads SGHDN; CDR2 reads FVKESK. The CDR3 is 16 amino acids. The V and J ends lost 6 bases and 1 base respectively, with 18 bases between them. CDR3 sequence reads: CASRHTAGHQNTEAFF. DNA of the CDR3: TGTGCCAGCAGACACACCGCCGGACACCAGAACACTGAAGCTTTCTTT.

This chain uses TRBV27 with TRBJ2-5; 7 bases are a match to TRBD2. The ends lost 3 bases at V and 5 bases at J; junction bases unmatched: 9. The CDR3 sequence is 15 residues long. Germline loops: CDR1 MNHEY, CDR2 SMNVEV (reference sequence). The CDR3 is CASSFGGRVLETQYF. The CDR3 region has the DNA TGTGCCAGCAGTTTTGGCGGGAGAGTATTGGAGACCCAGTACTTC.

The chain joins TRBV9 to TRBJ1-2; 8 positions match TRBD1. This CDR3 spans 14 amino acids. V was pared by 0 bases and J by 6 bases, with 4 bases of the junction left unmatched. Germline V gene data show CDR1 as SGDLS and CDR2 as YYNGEE. CDR3 sequence: CASSVAPGGDGYTF. The CDR3 bases are TGTGCCAGCAGCGTAGCCCCAGGGGGCGATGGCTACACCTTC.

This CDR3 is CSAGQGRADTQYF. The CDR3 DNA sequence: TGCAGCGCAGGACAGGGGAGGGCAGATACGCAGTATTTT. The gene calls are TRBV29-1 and TRBJ2-3; 9 nucleotides align to TRBD1. With V trimmed by 7 bases and J by 4 bases, 6 bases remained unmatched. The germline V gene has CDR1 SQVTM and CDR2 ANQGSEA. The CDR3 spans 13 residues.

The V and J genes are TRBV4-1 and TRBJ1-5; tentatively, D is TRBD1 (5 bases). The CDR3 covers 17 residues. V was trimmed by 0 bases and J by 0 bases, leaving 12 bases between them. Germline V gene lookup returns CDR1 MGHRA and CDR2 YSYEKL. The DNA for the CDR3 is TGCGCCAGCAGCCAAGATAGAAGGGGTTATAGCAATCAGCCCCAGCATTTT. Translated, it gives CASSQDRRGYSNQPQHF.

This chain uses TRBV10-3 with TRBJ1-1, with unresolved D. CDR3 length: 13 amino acids. Germline values: CDR1 ENHRY, CDR2 SYGVKD. V was trimmed by 11 bases and J by 0 bases, leaving 13 bases between them. The CDR3 DNA reads as TGTGCCGCAGAGACAAGAATGAACACTGAAGCTTTCTTT. Translation: CAAETRMNTEAFF.